The 24 T cell receptor beta chains below all came from one sample that was sequenced in a study of blood T cell repertoires in COVID-19. Profiled with immunoSEQ multiplex PCR; TCRdb holds only in-frame clones, not every one. The sample yields over 100,000 clones, about four fifths seen once. Sequenced input: peripheral blood. All receptors derive from a man aged 55 to 70 with acute or convalescent COVID-19.

The rearrangement uses TRBV28 and TRBJ2-5; 7 bases match TRBD1. This CDR3 is built from 14 residues. The ends lost 7 bases at V and 2 bases at J; junction bases unmatched: 7. The germline gives CDR1 MDHEN, CDR2 SYDVKM. The CDR3: CASNPPGQQETQYF. CDR3 nucleotides: TGTGCCAGCAACCCCCCGGGACAGCAAGAGACCCAGTACTTC. Based on the CDR3 plus reference TRBV28 and TRBJ2-5, the full variable domain is DVKVTQSSRYLVKRTGEKVFLECVQDMDHENMFWYRQDPGLGLRLIYFSYDVKMKEKGDIPEGYSVSREKKERFSLILESASTNQTSMYLCASNPPGQQETQYFGPGTRLLVL.

This clone was found once. V is TRBV6-4 and J is TRBJ2-3, with TRBD2 identical over 10 bases. This CDR3 is 15 amino acids long. Germline trimming cut 7 bases from V and 2 bases from J; bases unmatched to any gene: 6. Germline V gene lookup returns CDR1 MRHNA and CDR2 SNTAGT. The CDR3, as DNA: TGTGCCAGCAAACAGCGGGAGGGCCCCACAGATACGCAGTATTTT. Translating gives CASKQREGPTDTQYF.

This chain joins TRBV5-5 and TRBJ2-7; 14 bases are shared with TRBD2. Trimming took 4 bases from V and 1 from J; bases not matched to a gene: 13. The CDR3 loop spans 19 amino acids. Germline V gene sequence: CDR1 SGHKS, CDR2 YYEKEE (reference sequence). The CDR3: CASSPLAGTSGRRSYEQYF. The CDR3 nucleotides read TGTGCCAGCAGCCCCCTAGCAGGGACTAGCGGGAGACGTTCCTACGAGCAGTACTTC.

The V gene is TRBV7-3, the J gene TRBJ2-7; D is ambiguous. The V gene lost 4 bases and the J gene lost 0 bases, with 13 bases spanning the gap. The CDR3 covers 15 residues. Germline CDR1 reads SGHTA; CDR2 reads FQGTGA. CDR3 sequence (DNA): TGTGCCAGCAGCTCCCTACCCGGGTCCTCCTACGAGCAGTACTTC. Translating gives CASSSLPGSSYEQYF.

The V call is TRBV5-1, the J call TRBJ1-4, with no clear D. V was trimmed by 0 bases and J by 3 bases, leaving 12 bases between them. This CDR3 is 16 amino acids long. Germline V gene sequence: CDR1 SGHRS, CDR2 YFSETQ. CDR3 in DNA: TGCGCCAGCAGCTTGGGTAACAGTTTACCTAATGAAAAACTGTTTTTT. It encodes CASSLGNSLPNEKLFF.

There are a few counts of this clone. The chain links TRBV14 to TRBJ1-2; 7 nucleotides line up with TRBD1. Germline-derived CDR1 and CDR2 are SGHDN and FVKESK. The CDR3 has 16 amino acids. Trimming cost V 0 bases and J 7 bases; bases outside gene matches: 11. The CDR3 region is CASSQDPAGRDSGYTF. CDR3 nucleotides: TGTGCCAGCAGCCAAGATCCGGCAGGGCGGGACAGTGGCTACACCTTC.

V usage is TRBV3-1 (or the pseudogene TRBV3-2) and J usage is TRBJ2-1; perhaps TRBD2 as D (5 bases). Trimming removed 4 bases at V and 5 bases at J, with 15 bases between. Germline V CDR1 and CDR2: LGHDT, YNNKEL (reference sequence). This CDR3 is built from 15 residues. CDR3 sequence: CASSLGDLGNNEQFF. The CDR3 DNA follows: TGTGCCAGCAGCCTAGGAGACCTCGGGAACAATGAGCAGTTCTTC.

This chain's CDR3 is CASSLVGRVLSGSYEQYF. The CDR3, as DNA: TGTGCCAGCAGCTTAGTGGGGAGGGTACTGAGCGGCTCCTACGAGCAGTACTTC. The chain uses TRBV7-9 and TRBJ2-7; 7 bases match TRBD2. J gave up 0 bases and V 1 base, and 12 bases lay outside the gene matches. This CDR3 comprises 18 residues. The germline V gene has CDR1 SEHNR and CDR2 FQNEAQ (reference sequence).

The chain carries TRBV19 and TRBJ2-7; possibly TRBD2 for D (5 bases). This CDR3 has 17 residues. From germline, CDR1 is LNHDA and CDR2 SQIVND (reference sequence). Trimming cost V 1 base and J 5 bases, with 21 bases left between them. CDR3: CASSIGPGSEWENEQYF. The CDR3 DNA sequence: TGTGCCAGTAGTATAGGCCCGGGCTCCGAATGGGAGAACGAGCAGTACTTC.

The chain carries TRBV5-1 and TRBJ1-1; no firm D call. Germline V gene lookup returns CDR1 SGHRS and CDR2 YFSETQ. This CDR3 contains 14 residues. The V end was cut by 0 bases, the J end by 3 bases, with 9 bases between. CDR3 sequence: CASSLAGQYTEAFF. CDR3 in DNA: TGCGCCAGCAGCTTGGCTGGGCAGTACACTGAAGCTTTCTTT.

This clone occurred a few times. The rearrangement links TRBV18 to TRBJ1-2, with a tentative D call TRBD1 (5 bases). V was pared by 8 bases and J by 4 bases, with 17 bases between. Germline CDR1 is KGHSH and CDR2 is LQKENI. CDR3 length equals 14 residues. The CDR3 DNA follows: TGTGCCAGCGAAGCGGGGACGACTTCCTATGGCTACACCTTC. This gives the protein CASEAGTTSYGYTF.

The chain couples TRBV19 to TRBJ1-4, with a weak D call TRBD1 (6 bases). This CDR3 region has 13 residues. Germline CDR1 is LNHDA and CDR2 is SQIVND (reference sequence). The germline V and J ends were trimmed by 0 bases and 10 bases, with 9 bases remaining between them. This CDR3 is CASSIERGGKLFF. DNA for the CDR3: TGTGCCAGTAGTATAGAAAGGGGGGGAAAACTGTTTTTT.

CDR3 in amino acids: CASMGGKETQYF. As DNA, the CDR3 is TGTGCCAGCATGGGGGGAAAGGAGACCCAGTACTTC. The gene calls are TRBV2 and TRBJ2-5; TRBD2 might be the D (6 bases). Per germline, CDR1 SNHLY and CDR2 FYNNEI. There are 12 residues in the CDR3. Trimming shortened V by 7 bases and J by 5 bases, and 11 bases separated the two germline ends.

V usage is TRBV4-1 and J usage is TRBJ1-5; TRBD1 is a possible D gene (5 bases). Germline V lookup: CDR1 MGHRA, CDR2 YSYEKL. V lost 0 bases and J 5 bases, leaving 11 bases between the germline ends. This CDR3 spans 15 amino acids. The CDR3: CASSQEGVGDQPQHF. The CDR3 DNA is TGCGCCAGCAGCCAAGAAGGGGTCGGAGATCAGCCCCAGCATTTT.

The chain links TRBV6-2 or TRBV6-3 to TRBJ1-5; D unclear. Trimming shortened V by 4 bases and J by 8 bases, and 9 bases separated the two germline ends. The germline V gene has CDR1 MNHEY and CDR2 SVGEGT. The CDR3 has 12 amino acids. CDR3 coding DNA: TGTGCCAGCAGTTTTCCGGGGAAGCCCCAGCATTTT. Translated: CASSFPGKPQHF.

This sequence joins TRBV29-1 and TRBJ1-1; 8 positions match TRBD1. From germline, CDR1 is SQVTM and CDR2 ANQGSEA. V shed 8 bases and J 1 base; nucleotides not matched to a gene: 9. CDR3 length: 14 residues. Written as DNA, the CDR3 is TGCAGCCTTACTGTTGGGACAGGGAACACTGAAGCTTTCTTT. The encoded protein is CSLTVGTGNTEAFF.

The CDR3 DNA reads as TGTGCCAGCAGCACCAGCGGGGGGGCCTACAATGAGCAGTTCTTC. Translation: CASSTSGGAYNEQFF. The rearrangement links TRBV3-1 (or the pseudogene TRBV3-2) to TRBJ2-1; 10 nucleotides line up with TRBD2. The CDR3 loop spans 15 amino acids. In germline, CDR1 is LGHDT, CDR2 YNNKEL (reference sequence). V was pared by 5 bases and J by 2 bases, with 3 bases of the junction left unmatched.

This clone was seen a handful of times. The CDR3: CASSLTRGPGNTIYF. The CDR3, as DNA: TGTGCCAGCAGCTTAACCAGGGGGCCAGGAAACACCATATATTTT. The chain recombines TRBV7-2 with TRBJ1-3; 8 nucleotides align to TRBD1. In germline, CDR1 is SGHTA, CDR2 FQGNSA. The CDR3 spans 15 residues. The V gene end was trimmed by 2 bases and the J gene end by 4 bases; junction bases not matched to a gene: 4. The variable domain in full, completed from reference TRBV7-2 and TRBJ1-3, reads GAGVSQSPSNKVTEKGKDVELRCDPISGHTALYWYRQSLGQGLEFLIYFQGNSAPDKSGLPSDRFSAERTGGSVSTLTIQRTQQEDSAVYLCASSLTRGPGNTIYFGEGSWLTVV.

V gene TRBV30 combines with J gene TRBJ2-5, with 12 bases that match TRBD2. The CDR3 contains 13 residues. J gave up 12 bases and V 5 bases, and 10 bases lay outside the gene matches. Germline loops: CDR1 GTSNPN, CDR2 SVGIG (reference sequence). CDR3 sequence reads: CAWGILAGGPEYF. CDR3 DNA sequence: TGTGCCTGGGGGATCCTAGCGGGAGGGCCAGAGTACTTC. Filled out from reference TRBV30 and TRBJ2-5, the complete variable domain reads SQTIHQWPATLVQPVGSPLSLECTVEGTSNPNLYWYRQAAGRGLQLLFYSVGIGQISSEVPQNLSASRPQDRQFILSSKKLLLSDSGFYLCAWGILAGGPEYFGPGTRLLVL.

This clone was seen only a few times. The rearrangement joins TRBV6-5 to TRBJ1-5; 9 bases are shared with TRBD1. This CDR3 spans 15 amino acids. J was trimmed by 7 bases and V by 6 bases; bases with no gene match: 10. Per germline, CDR1 MNHEY and CDR2 SVGAGI. The CDR3 loop reads CASRMGQGATQPQHF. The CDR3 nucleotides are TGTGCCAGCAGGATGGGACAGGGCGCGACGCAGCCCCAGCATTTT.

V gene TRBV4-2 combines with J gene TRBJ2-5; 8 bases match TRBD2. J lost 1 base, V lost 1 base, and 5 bases had no gene match. The germline V gene encodes CDR1 LGHNA and CDR2 YNFKEQ. The CDR3 covers 16 residues. Here the CDR3 DNA reads TGTGCCAGCAGCCAAGGGCGGGGGGAGGCCCAAGAGACCCAGTACTTC. This translates into CASSQGRGEAQETQYF.

The rearrangement uses TRBV7-2 and TRBJ1-1; D is ambiguous. Trimming left V 6 bases short and J 5 bases short, with 16 bases between. Germline V gives CDR1 SGHTA, CDR2 FQGNSA. CDR3 length equals 14 residues. The CDR3 DNA reads as TGTGCCAGCAGGGTAACACTCCTCGGGACTGAAGCTTTCTTT. This sequence encodes CASRVTLLGTEAFF.

The gene calls are TRBV11-3 and TRBJ2-4; 9 bases align to TRBD1. V trimming: 6 bases; J trimming: 5 bases; junction bases outside the gene matches: 2. Germline V gene sequence: CDR1 SGHNT, CDR2 YENEEA. This CDR3 is built from 13 residues. The chain's CDR3 is CASSRTGENIQYF. The CDR3 DNA follows: TGTGCCAGCAGTCGGACAGGGGAAAACATTCAGTACTTC.

The chain recombines TRBV30 with TRBJ2-2; TRBD1 agrees at 8 bases. Per the germline V gene, CDR1 is GTSNPN and CDR2 is SVGIG (reference sequence). V shed 4 bases and J 1 base; nucleotides not matched to a gene: 2. The CDR3 is 14 residues long. The CDR3, as DNA: TGTGCCTGGACAGGGACAGGGAACACCGGGGAGCTGTTTTTT. It encodes CAWTGTGNTGELFF.